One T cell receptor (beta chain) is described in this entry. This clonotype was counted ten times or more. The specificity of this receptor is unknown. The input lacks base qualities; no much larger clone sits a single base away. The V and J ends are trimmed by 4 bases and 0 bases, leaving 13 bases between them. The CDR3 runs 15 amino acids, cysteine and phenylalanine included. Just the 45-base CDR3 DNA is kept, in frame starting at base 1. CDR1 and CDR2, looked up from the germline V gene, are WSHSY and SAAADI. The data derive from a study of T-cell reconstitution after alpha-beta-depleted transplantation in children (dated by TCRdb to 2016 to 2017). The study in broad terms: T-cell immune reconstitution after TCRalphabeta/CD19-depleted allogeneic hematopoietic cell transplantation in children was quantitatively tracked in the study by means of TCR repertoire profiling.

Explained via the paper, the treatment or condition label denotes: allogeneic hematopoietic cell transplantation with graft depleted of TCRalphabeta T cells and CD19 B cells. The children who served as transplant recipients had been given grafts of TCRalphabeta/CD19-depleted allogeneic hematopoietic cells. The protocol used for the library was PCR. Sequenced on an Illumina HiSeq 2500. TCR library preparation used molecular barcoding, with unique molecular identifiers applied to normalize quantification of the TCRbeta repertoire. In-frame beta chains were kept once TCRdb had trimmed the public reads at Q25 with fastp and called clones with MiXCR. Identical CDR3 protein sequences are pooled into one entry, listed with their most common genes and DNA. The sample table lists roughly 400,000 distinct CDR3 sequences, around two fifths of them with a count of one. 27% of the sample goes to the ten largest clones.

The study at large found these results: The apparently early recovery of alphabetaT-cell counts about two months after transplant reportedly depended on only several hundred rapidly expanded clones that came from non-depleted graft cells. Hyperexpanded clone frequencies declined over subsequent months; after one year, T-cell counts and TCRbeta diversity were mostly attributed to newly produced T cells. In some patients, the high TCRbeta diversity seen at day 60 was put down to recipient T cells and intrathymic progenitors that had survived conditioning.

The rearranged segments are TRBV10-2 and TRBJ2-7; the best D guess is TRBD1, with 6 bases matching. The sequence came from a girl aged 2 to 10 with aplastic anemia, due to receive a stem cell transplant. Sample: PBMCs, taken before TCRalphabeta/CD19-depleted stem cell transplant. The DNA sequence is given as TGCGCCAGCAGTGTCGATGCAGGGGCCTCCTACGAGCAGTACTTC. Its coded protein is CASSVDAGASYEQYF.